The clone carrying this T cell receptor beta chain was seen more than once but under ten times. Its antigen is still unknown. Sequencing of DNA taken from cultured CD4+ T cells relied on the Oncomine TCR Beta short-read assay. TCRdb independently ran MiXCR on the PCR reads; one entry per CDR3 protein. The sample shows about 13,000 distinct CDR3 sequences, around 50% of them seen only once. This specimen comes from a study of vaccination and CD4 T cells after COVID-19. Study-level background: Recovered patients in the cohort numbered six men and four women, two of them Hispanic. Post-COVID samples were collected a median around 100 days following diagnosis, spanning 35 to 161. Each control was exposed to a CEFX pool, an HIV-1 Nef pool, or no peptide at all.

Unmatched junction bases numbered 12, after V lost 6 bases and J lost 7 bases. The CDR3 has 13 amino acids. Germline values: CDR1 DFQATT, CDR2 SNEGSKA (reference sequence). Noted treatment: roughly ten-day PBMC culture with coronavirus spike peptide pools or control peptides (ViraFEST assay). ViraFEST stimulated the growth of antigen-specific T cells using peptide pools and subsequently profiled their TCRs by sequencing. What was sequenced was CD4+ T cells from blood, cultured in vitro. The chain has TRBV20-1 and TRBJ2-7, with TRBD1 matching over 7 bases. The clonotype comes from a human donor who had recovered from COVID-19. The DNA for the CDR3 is TGCAGTGCCTCCCAGGGGGTCCTAAGGGAGCAGTACTTC. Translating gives CSASQGVLREQYF.